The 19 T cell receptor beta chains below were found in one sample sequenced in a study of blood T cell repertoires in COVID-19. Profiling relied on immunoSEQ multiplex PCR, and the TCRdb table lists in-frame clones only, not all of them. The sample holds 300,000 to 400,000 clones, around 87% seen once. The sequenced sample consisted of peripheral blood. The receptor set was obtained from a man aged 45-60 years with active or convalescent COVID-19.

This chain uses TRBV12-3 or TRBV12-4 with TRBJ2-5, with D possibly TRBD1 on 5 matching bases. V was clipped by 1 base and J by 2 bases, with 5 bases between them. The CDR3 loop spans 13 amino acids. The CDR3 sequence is CASSLGTQETQYF. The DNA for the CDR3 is TGTGCCAGCAGTTTAGGGACACAAGAGACCCAGTACTTC.

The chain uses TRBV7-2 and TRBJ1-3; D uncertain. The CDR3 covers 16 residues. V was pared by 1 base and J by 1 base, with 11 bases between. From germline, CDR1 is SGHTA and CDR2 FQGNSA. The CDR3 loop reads CASSLGPGSSGNTIYF. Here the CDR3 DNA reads TGTGCCAGCAGCTTAGGTCCGGGGAGTTCTGGAAACACCATATATTTT.

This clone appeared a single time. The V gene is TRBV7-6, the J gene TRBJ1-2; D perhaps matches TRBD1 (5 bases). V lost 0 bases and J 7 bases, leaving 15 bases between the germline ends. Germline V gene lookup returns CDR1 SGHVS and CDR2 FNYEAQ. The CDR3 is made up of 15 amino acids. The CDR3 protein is CASSLAKDGARGYTF. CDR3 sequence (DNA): TGTGCCAGCAGCTTAGCCAAGGATGGGGCCCGTGGCTACACCTTC.

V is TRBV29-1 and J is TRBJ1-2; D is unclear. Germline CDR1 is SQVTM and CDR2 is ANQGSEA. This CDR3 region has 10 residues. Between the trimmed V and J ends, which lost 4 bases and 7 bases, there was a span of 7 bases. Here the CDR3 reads CSVVARGYTF. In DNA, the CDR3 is TGCAGCGTTGTAGCCCGTGGCTACACCTTC.

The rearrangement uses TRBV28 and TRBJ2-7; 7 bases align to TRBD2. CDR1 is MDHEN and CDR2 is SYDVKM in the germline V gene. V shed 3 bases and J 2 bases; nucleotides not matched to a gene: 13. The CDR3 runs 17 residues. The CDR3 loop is CASSFHGAGPFPYEQYF. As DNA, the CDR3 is TGTGCCAGCAGTTTTCATGGAGCGGGACCTTTCCCCTACGAGCAGTACTTC.

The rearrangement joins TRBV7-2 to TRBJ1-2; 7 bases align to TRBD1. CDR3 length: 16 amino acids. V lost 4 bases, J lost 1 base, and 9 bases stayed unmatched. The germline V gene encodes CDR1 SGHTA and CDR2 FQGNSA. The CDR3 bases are TGTGCCAGCAGCTCTCTGACAGGGTGGGTTAACTATGGCTACACCTTC. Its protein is CASSSLTGWVNYGYTF.

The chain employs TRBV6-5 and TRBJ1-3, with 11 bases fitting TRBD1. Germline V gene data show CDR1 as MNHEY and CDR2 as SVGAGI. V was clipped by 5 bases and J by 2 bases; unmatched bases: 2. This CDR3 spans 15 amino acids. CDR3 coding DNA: TGTGCCAGCAGTACGGGACAGGGGGCTGGAAACACCATATATTTT. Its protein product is CASSTGQGAGNTIYF.

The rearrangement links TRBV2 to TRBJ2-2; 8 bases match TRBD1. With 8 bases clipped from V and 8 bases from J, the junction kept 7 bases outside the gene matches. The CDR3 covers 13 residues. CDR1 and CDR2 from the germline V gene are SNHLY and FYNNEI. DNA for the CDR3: TGTGCCAGCGGTGGACAGGGAGTGGGGGAGCTGTTTTTT. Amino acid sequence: CASGGQGVGELFF.

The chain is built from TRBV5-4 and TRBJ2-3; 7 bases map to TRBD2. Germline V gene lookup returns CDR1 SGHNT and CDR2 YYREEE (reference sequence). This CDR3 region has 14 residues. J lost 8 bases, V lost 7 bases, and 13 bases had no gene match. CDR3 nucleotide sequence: TGTGCCAGCCAATCGGGGGGAGTCCTTGGTACGCAGTATTTT. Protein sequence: CASQSGGVLGTQYF.

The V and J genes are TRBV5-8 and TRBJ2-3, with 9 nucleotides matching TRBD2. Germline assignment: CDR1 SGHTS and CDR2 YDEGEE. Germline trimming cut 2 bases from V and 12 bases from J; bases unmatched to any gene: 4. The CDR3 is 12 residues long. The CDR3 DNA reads TGTGCCAGCAGCTTAACCGGGACTAGCCAGTATTTT. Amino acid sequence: CASSLTGTSQYF.

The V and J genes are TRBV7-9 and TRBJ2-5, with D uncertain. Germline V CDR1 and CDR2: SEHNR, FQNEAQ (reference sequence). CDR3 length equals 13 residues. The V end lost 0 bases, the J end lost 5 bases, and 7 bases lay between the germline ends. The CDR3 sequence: CASSLAQSETQYF. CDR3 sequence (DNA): TGTGCCAGCAGCTTAGCACAGTCTGAGACCCAGTACTTC.

Here the CDR3 reads CASSQDGSVGGMETQYF. The DNA for the CDR3 is TGTGCCAGCAGCCAAGATGGGTCTGTAGGGGGTATGGAGACCCAGTACTTC. The chain carries TRBV4-2 and TRBJ2-5; weak D call: TRBD1 (6 bases). V lost 0 bases, J lost 5 bases, and 19 bases lay in between. Germline V gene sequence: CDR1 LGHNA, CDR2 YNFKEQ. The CDR3 spans 17 residues.

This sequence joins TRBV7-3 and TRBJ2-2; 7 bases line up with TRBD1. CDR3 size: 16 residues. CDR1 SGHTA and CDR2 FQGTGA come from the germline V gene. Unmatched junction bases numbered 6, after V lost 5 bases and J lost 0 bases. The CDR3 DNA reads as TGTGCCAGCAGCCTAGGACAGGCGCCGAACACCGGGGAGCTGTTTTTT. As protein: CASSLGQAPNTGELFF. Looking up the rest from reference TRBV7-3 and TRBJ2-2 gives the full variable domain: GAGVSQTPSNKVTEKGKYVELRCDPISGHTALYWYRQSLGQGPEFLIYFQGTGAADDSGLPNDRFFAVRPEGSVSTLKIQRTERGDSAVYLCASSLGQAPNTGELFFGEGSRLTVL.

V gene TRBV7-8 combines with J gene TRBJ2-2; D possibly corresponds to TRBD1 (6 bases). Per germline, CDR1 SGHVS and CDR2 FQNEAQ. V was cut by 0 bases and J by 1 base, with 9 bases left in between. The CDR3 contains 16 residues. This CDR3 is CASSLAPQGNTGELFF. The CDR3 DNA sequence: TGTGCCAGCAGCTTAGCCCCACAGGGGAACACCGGGGAGCTGTTTTTT.

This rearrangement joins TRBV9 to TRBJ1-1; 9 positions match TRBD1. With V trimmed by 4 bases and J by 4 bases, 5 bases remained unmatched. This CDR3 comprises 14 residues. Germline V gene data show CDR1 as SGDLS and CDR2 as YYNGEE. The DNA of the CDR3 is TGTGCCAGCAGCCCCTCGGACAGGGGCACTGAAGCTTTCTTT. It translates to CASSPSDRGTEAFF.

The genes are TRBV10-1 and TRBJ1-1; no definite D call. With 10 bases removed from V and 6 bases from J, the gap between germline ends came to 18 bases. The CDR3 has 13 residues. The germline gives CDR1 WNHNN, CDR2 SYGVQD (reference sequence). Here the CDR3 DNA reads TGCGCCACCGCCGAAGTGGAGGGCGCTGAAGCTTTCTTT. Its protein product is CATAEVEGAEAFF.

In DNA form, the CDR3 reads TGTGCCAGCCGCCTAGATGGCCACAACTATGGCTACACCTTC. Translating gives CASRLDGHNYGYTF. This chain connects TRBV6-6 to TRBJ1-2; D is unclear. CDR3 size: 14 residues. CDR1 MNHNY and CDR2 SVGAGI come from the germline V gene (reference sequence). Trimming cost V 8 bases and J 2 bases, with 15 bases left between them.

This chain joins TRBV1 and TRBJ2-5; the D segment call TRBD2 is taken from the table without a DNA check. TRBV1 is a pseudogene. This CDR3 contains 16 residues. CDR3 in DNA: TGCACCAGCAGGGGACTATACAGTTCGTTACAAGAGACCCAGTACTTC. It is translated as CTSRGLYSSLQETQYF.

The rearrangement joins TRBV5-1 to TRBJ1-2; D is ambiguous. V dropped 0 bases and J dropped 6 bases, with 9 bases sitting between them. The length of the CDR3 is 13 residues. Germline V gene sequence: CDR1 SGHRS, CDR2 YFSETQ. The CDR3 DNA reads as TGCGCCAGCAGCTTGGGGCAAATTGATGGCTACACCTTC. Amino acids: CASSLGQIDGYTF. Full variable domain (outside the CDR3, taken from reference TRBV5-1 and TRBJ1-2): KAGVTQTPRYLIKTRGQQVTLSCSPISGHRSVSWYQQTPGQGLQFLFEYFSETQRNKGNFPGRFSGRQFSNSRSEMNVSTLELGDSALYLCASSLGQIDGYTFGSGTRLTVV.